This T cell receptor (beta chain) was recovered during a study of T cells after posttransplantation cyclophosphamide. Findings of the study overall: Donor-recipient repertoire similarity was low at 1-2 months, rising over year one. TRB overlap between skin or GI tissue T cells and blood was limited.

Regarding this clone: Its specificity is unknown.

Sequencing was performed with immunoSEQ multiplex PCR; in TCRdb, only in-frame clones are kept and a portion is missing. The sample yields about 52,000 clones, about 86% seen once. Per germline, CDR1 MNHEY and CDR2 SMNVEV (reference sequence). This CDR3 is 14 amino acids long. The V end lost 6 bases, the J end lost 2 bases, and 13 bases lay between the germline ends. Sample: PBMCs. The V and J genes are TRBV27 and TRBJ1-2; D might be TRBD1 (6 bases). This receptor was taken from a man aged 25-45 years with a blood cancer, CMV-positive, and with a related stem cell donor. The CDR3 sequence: CASSRSGQNYGYTF. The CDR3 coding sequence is TGTGCCAGCAGCCGGAGCGGACAGAACTATGGCTACACCTTC.